The T cell receptor (beta chain) under discussion was sequenced for a study of regulatory T cells in long-lasting Graves disease. As to time point: newly diagnosed GD, antithyroid drugs for less than 3 months. Extracted PBMC RNA gave rise to the TCR library. American Thyroid Association guidelines were used to diagnose Graves' disease. To make TCR beta libraries, researchers used iRepertoire HTBI primers and Arm-PCR of CDR3 regions. TCRdb re-analysed the multiplex PCR reads in MiXCR, keeping a single row per CDR3 protein. The data show roughly 420,000 distinct CDR3 sequences, approximately 16% seen once. Whole-study findings and limits: TRBV28, TRBJ1-2 and TRBJ2-5 were segments that persistent disease favored.

This clonotype was seen ten or more times. Antigen specificity is unknown. The trim removed 2 bases at V and 3 bases at J, leaving 7 bases unmatched. The CDR3 totals 16 residues. CDR1 and CDR2 (germline): LGHNT, FRNRAP. This sample also appeared in a second study, on T cells in Graves' hyperthyroidism and ophthalmopathy. As that report states: Diagnoses were established using clinical symptoms, serum thyroxine and TRAb, thyroid ultrasound and orbital computed tomography. Using the HTBI primer set, a first-round RT-PCR was run on the TCR CDR3.

The TCR originated in a woman under 30 with Graves disease. The rearrangement uses TRBV12-5 and TRBJ1-2; 9 bases match TRBD1. The sequencing here drew on peripheral blood mononuclear cells (PBMCs), taken at new diagnosis, from a patient treated with antithyroid drugs. The CDR3 sequence: CASGLTGTGFHYGYTF. In DNA form, the CDR3 reads TGTGCTAGTGGTTTGACTGGGACAGGGTTTCACTATGGCTACACCTTC. Variable domain in full (rest from reference TRBV12-5 and TRBJ1-2): DARVTQTPRHKVTEMGQEVTMRCQPILGHNTVFWYRQTMMQGLELLAYFRNRAPLDDSGMPKDRFSAEMPDATLATLKIQPSEPRDSAVYFCASGLTGTGFHYGYTFGSGTRLTVV.